The clone carrying this T cell receptor (beta chain) was seen ten or more times. Its antigen is unidentified. This entry belongs to a study of blood T cells in healthy people across ages. Study observations and caveats: Versus aged donors, long-lived donors had higher diversity and more naive CD4+ cells. What prevented conclusive comparison of naive and antigen-experienced cells was that PBMCs were unsorted.

Primed by a sample-barcoded 5' primer and a J-beta primer mix, a second PCR proceeded for roughly 6 to 12 cycles. Each CDR3 protein gets one entry after TCRdb re-called the 5' RACE reads with MiXCR. The sample lists around 1,000,000 distinct CDR3 sequences; less than 45% were seen once. The clonotype originates from a man aged 18 to 29 in good health. Source material: blood.

The CDR3 is CASSVGSTGELFF. CDR3 in DNA: TGTGCCAGCAGCGTAGGGAGTACCGGGGAGCTGTTTTTT. This sequence joins TRBV9 and TRBJ2-2; D gene uncertain. Germline values: CDR1 SGDLS, CDR2 YYNGEE. The length of the CDR3 is 13 residues. V lost 0 bases, J lost 5 bases, and 5 bases lay in between.